A selection of T cell receptor beta chains follows, all from one sample in a study of OX40 agonist ivuxolimab in advanced cancers. Assay: immunoSEQ multiplex PCR; the TCRdb copy retains only in-frame clones and omits some. The sample consists of about 54,000 clones, about nine tenths of them appearing once. The sequencing used CD4+ or CD8+ T cells sorted from blood, collected in a trial of the OX40 agonist ivuxolimab. Receptor source: an adult with an advanced solid tumor such as melanoma, head and neck, liver or kidney cancer. CDR3s include the opening cysteine and the closing phenylalanine or tryptophan. The D gene is left open where the match is weak. Some rows have no size entry. The others give once, few or many, or a class for an expanded clone.

J: TRBJ2-3; size: -; D: -; V: TRBV5-1; CDR3: CASSFGGTALGPDTQYF; DNA: TGCGCCAGCAGCTTCGGGGGGACAGCCTTGGGACCAGATACGCAGTATTTT
J: TRBJ2-1; size: -; D: TRBD2; V: TRBV11-2; CDR3: CASSFTSGSSGGVFF; DNA: TGTGCCAGCAGCTTTACTAGCGGATCATCCGGTGGGGTGTTCTTC
J: TRBJ2-7; size: -; D: -; V: TRBV2; CDR3: CASRDDGQVYF; DNA: TGTGCTAGCAGGGACGATGGGCAGGTGTACTTC
J: TRBJ2-7; size: -; D: -; V: TRBV9; CDR3: CASSETGALSTRQYF; DNA: TGTGCCAGCAGCGAAACCGGGGCCCTGTCTACGAGGCAGTACTTC
J: TRBJ2-5; size: -; D: TRBD2; V: TRBV5-1; CDR3: CASSFIGTTEETQYF; DNA: TGCGCCAGCAGCTTTATCGGGACTACGGAAGAGACCCAGTACTTC
J: TRBJ1-3; size: -; D: TRBD1; V: TRBV2; CDR3: CASHRGGRFSGNTIYF; DNA: TGTGCCAGCCATAGAGGGGGCCGATTCTCTGGAAACACCATATATTTT
J: TRBJ1-1; size: -; D: -; V: TRBV4-1; CDR3: CASSQDGGYLFTEAFF; DNA: TGCGCCAGCAGCCAAGATGGGGGGTATTTATTCACTGAAGCTTTCTTT
J: TRBJ1-6; size: -; D: -; V: TRBV4-1; CDR3: CASSRTRDSPLHF; DNA: TGCGCCAGCAGCCGGACTAGGGATTCACCCCTCCACTTT
J: TRBJ2-7; size: -; D: -; V: TRBV11-2; CDR3: CASSLGPGQYF; DNA: TGTGCCAGCAGCTTAGGTCCGGGGCAGTACTTC
J: TRBJ2-1; size: once; D: TRBD2; V: TRBV2; CDR3: CASKGTSGLWEQFF; DNA: TGCGCCAGCAAAGGGACTAGCGGGCTTTGGGAGCAGTTCTTC
J: TRBJ2-7; size: -; D: -; V: TRBV4-1; CDR3: CASSRRMTGDLNYEQYF; DNA: TGCGCCAGCAGCCGACGGATGACAGGTGACCTTAACTACGAGCAGTACTTC
J: TRBJ1-4; size: -; D: -; V: TRBV5-1; CDR3: CASSFGQLNEKLFF; DNA: TGCGCCAGCAGCTTTGGCCAGCTTAATGAAAAACTGTTTTTT
J: TRBJ2-5; size: -; D: TRBD2; V: TRBV9; CDR3: CASSSRILAGQETQYF; DNA: TGTGCCAGCAGCTCGCGAATACTAGCGGGACAAGAGACCCAGTACTTC
J: TRBJ2-3; size: -; D: -; V: TRBV28; CDR3: CASSLTRLTDTQYF; DNA: TGTGCCAGCAGTCTCACAAGACTCACAGATACGCAGTATTTT
J: TRBJ2-5; size: few; D: TRBD1; V: TRBV29-1; CDR3: CSVVTGGETQYF; DNA: TGCAGCGTCGTTACAGGGGGGGAGACCCAGTACTTC
J: TRBJ1-4; size: -; D: -; V: TRBV28; CDR3: CASSLVPREKLFF; DNA: TGTGCCAGCAGTTTAGTACCGAGAGAAAAACTGTTTTTT
J: TRBJ1-2; size: -; D: TRBD1; V: TRBV6-6; CDR3: CASSSGQGRGYTF; DNA: TGTGCCAGCAGTTCGGGACAGGGTAGGGGCTACACCTTC
J: TRBJ1-2; size: -; D: -; V: TRBV7-2; CDR3: CASSPYREGGYTF; DNA: TGTGCCAGCAGCCCCTACAGGGAAGGGGGCTACACCTTC
J: TRBJ2-1; size: -; D: TRBD2; V: TRBV7-2; CDR3: CASRPTRGGAGEQFF; DNA: TGTGCCAGCAGACCTACTCGCGGGGGGGCCGGGGAGCAGTTCTTC
J: TRBJ2-3; size: -; D: TRBD1; V: TRBV27; CDR3: CASSLLWSETGASDTQYF; DNA: TGTGCCAGCAGTTTACTTTGGTCCGAGACAGGGGCCTCAGATACGCAGTATTTT
J: TRBJ2-7; size: -; D: -; V: TRBV6-5; CDR3: CASRSQGNEQYF; DNA: TGTGCCAGCAGATCCCAGGGGAACGAGCAGTACTTC
J: TRBJ2-1; size: -; D: TRBD1; V: TRBV7-3; CDR3: CASSLVSGTGGYEQFF; DNA: TGTGCCAGCAGCTTAGTATCCGGGACAGGGGGCTATGAGCAGTTCTTC
J: TRBJ2-3; size: -; D: -; V: TRBV2; CDR3: CASSDTRGITGTQYF; DNA: TGTGCCAGCAGTGATACTAGGGGGATCACGGGTACGCAGTATTTT
J: TRBJ2-2; size: -; D: -; V: TRBV5-4; CDR3: CASSSDTSTGELFF; DNA: TGTGCCAGCAGCTCGGACACCTCCACCGGGGAGCTGTTTTTT
J: TRBJ2-3; size: -; D: -; V: TRBV7-7; CDR3: CASAVGSEVTDTQYF; DNA: TGTGCTAGCGCGGTGGGGTCAGAAGTTACAGATACGCAGTATTTT
J: TRBJ2-5; size: -; D: TRBD2; V: TRBV6-6; CDR3: CASSFLAGIEETQYF; DNA: TGTGCCAGCAGTTTCCTAGCGGGAATCGAAGAGACCCAGTACTTC
J: TRBJ2-6; size: -; D: -; V: TRBV7-9; CDR3: CASSLAGREGANVLTF; DNA: TGTGCCAGCAGCTTAGCGGGCAGGGAAGGGGCCAACGTCCTGACTTTC